This T cell receptor (beta chain) came from a study of blood T cell repertoires in COVID-19. Assay used: immunoSEQ multiplex PCR; TCRdb lists only in-frame clones, some missing. The sample lists tens of thousands of clones, more than 60% occurring once. The CDR3 is 15 residues long. V lost 4 bases and J 4 bases, leaving 14 bases between the germline ends. CDR1 MNHEY and CDR2 SVGEGT come from the germline V gene. The chain recombines TRBV6-2 or TRBV6-3 with TRBJ1-5; D is possibly TRBD1 (5 bases). Specimen: peripheral blood. This clonotype was obtained from a human donor in a cohort sampled during active COVID-19. CDR3 DNA: TGTGCCAGCAGTTCGGGTCAGGGTGGGAATCAGCCCCAGCATTTT. Translating it yields CASSSGQGGNQPQHF.